This T cell receptor beta chain came from a study of blood T cell repertoires in COVID-19. Study as a whole: Samples representing acute and convalescent COVID-19 were sourced from the United States, Italy and Spain. The analysed material was cDNA or gDNA that came from T cells, B-cell-depleted T cells, or PBMCs.

V gave up 0 bases and J gave up 3 bases, with 6 bases separating them. Per the germline V gene, CDR1 is LNHNV and CDR2 is YYDKDF (reference sequence). The CDR3 runs 13 residues. The authors' processing: Using reference gene primer amplification, nucleated cell counts were estimated. Here immunoSEQ multiplex PCR was the method, and the copy in TCRdb shows in-frame clones only, minus some. That table furnishes V, J and clone size, whereas the DNA furnished D and trimming. The sample lists about 79,000 clones, about 89% occurring once. Input material: peripheral blood. This clonotype was obtained from a man between 65 and 80 years old with active or convalescent COVID-19. The chain uses TRBV15 and TRBJ2-7; D remains ambiguous. The CDR3 reads CATSRDWSYEQYF. The CDR3 bases are TGTGCCACCAGCAGAGATTGGAGCTACGAGCAGTACTTC.